The next 18 T cell receptor beta chains were all read from a single sample in a study of T cell clonotyping in hematopoietic cell transplantation. As to time point: recipient sample about 28 days before transplant, after cytoreduction. Libraries were prepared by immunoSEQ multiplex PCR; TCRdb keeps only in-frame clonotypes and omits some of them. The sample carries about 26,000 clones, 70% to 85% recorded once. The material was peripheral blood mononuclear cells, obtained before stem cell transplant. These receptors all come from a woman in her sixties or seventies with acute myeloid leukemia. Some clones in this sample may be carry-over from other donors' samples.

The J gene is TRBJ2-7, the V gene TRBV29-1; 7 bases line up with TRBD2. With 1 base clipped from V and 6 bases from J, the junction kept 9 bases outside the gene matches. Germline CDR1 SQVTM, CDR2 ANQGSEA. This CDR3 region has 14 residues. CDR3 in amino acids: CSVEGGRDMSEQYF. In nucleotides, the CDR3 is TGCAGCGTTGAAGGAGGGAGGGATATGAGCGAGCAGTACTTC.

The J gene is TRBJ2-2, the V gene TRBV5-1; D not resolved. The V end lost 6 bases, the J end lost 6 bases, and 18 bases lay between the germline ends. The CDR3 loop spans 15 amino acids. Looked up from germline, CDR1 is SGHRS and CDR2 is YFSETQ. The CDR3 spells CASNPAGTHPGELFF. CDR3 bases: TGCGCCAGCAACCCCGCTGGCACCCACCCCGGGGAGCTGTTTTTT.

This clone appeared a single time. J is TRBJ2-3 and V is TRBV14; TRBD2 might be the D (6 bases). V lost 7 bases and J 4 bases, leaving 15 bases between the germline ends. The CDR3 length is 14 residues. Looked up from germline, CDR1 is SGHDN and CDR2 is FVKESK. The CDR3 sequence: CASTPGSWADTQYF. The CDR3 nucleotides read TGTGCCAGCACCCCCGGGAGTTGGGCAGATACGCAGTATTTT.

The chain couples TRBV7-3 to TRBJ2-1, with 14 bases fitting TRBD2. From germline, CDR1 is SGHTA and CDR2 FQGTGA. Trimming at V came to 2 bases and at J to 7 bases, leaving 4 bases not matched to a gene. CDR3 length equals 16 residues. The CDR3 DNA is TGTGCCAGCAGCTTAGTGACTAGCGGGAGGGGAAATGAGCAGTTCTTC. This sequence encodes CASSLVTSGRGNEQFF.

The rearrangement links TRBV2 to TRBJ1-5; no definite D call. Germline CDR1 reads SNHLY; CDR2 reads FYNNEI. V lost 3 bases and J 0 bases, leaving 9 bases between the germline ends. The CDR3 sequence is 15 residues long. The chain's CDR3 is CASSDGRNSNQPQHF. Here the CDR3 DNA reads TGTGCCAGCAGTGATGGACGAAATAGCAATCAGCCCCAGCATTTT. Together with reference TRBV2 and TRBJ1-5, the CDR3 gives the full variable domain: EPEVTQTPSHQVTQMGQEVILRCVPISNHLYFYWYRQILGQKVEFLVSFYNNEISEKSEIFDDQFSVERPDGSNFTLKIRSTKLEDSAMYFCASSDGRNSNQPQHFGDGTRLSIL.

The V call is TRBV6-6, the J call TRBJ2-7, with a possible D match to TRBD2 (6 bases). The CDR3 consists of 15 residues. Germline CDR1 is MNHNY and CDR2 is SVGAGI (reference sequence). Trimming pared 5 bases from V and 4 bases from J, leaving 18 bases between. The CDR3 DNA sequence: TGTGCCAGCAGTGGCCTGGGTGGGGGACTTTACGAGCAGTACTTC. Encoded protein: CASSGLGGGLYEQYF.

The chain carries TRBV28 and TRBJ1-3; tentatively, D is TRBD1 (5 bases). CDR3 length equals 12 residues. Germline V gene sequence: CDR1 MDHEN, CDR2 SYDVKM. The germline V and J ends were trimmed by 2 bases and 8 bases, with 7 bases remaining between them. CDR3 bases: TGTGCCAGCAGTTTAAGAGGGGACACCATATATTTT. It encodes CASSLRGDTIYF.

The rearrangement joins TRBV6-5 to TRBJ2-7, with D unclear. The germline V gene encodes CDR1 MNHEY and CDR2 SVGAGI. The CDR3 contains 11 residues. V was shortened by 2 bases and J by 4 bases, with 3 bases between the two germline ends. In DNA, the CDR3 is TGTGCCAGCAGTTACAGATACGAGCAGTACTTC. Translated: CASSYRYEQYF.

The rearrangement links TRBV9 to TRBJ1-1, with D tentatively TRBD1 (6 bases). The germline V and J ends were trimmed by 2 bases and 4 bases, with 9 bases remaining between them. Looked up from germline, CDR1 is SGDLS and CDR2 is YYNGEE. CDR3 size: 13 residues. The CDR3 coding sequence is TGTGCCAGCAGCGTTACAGGGAGCACTGAAGCTTTCTTT. It is translated as CASSVTGSTEAFF.

The chain joins TRBV7-3 to TRBJ1-6; 8 nucleotides align to TRBD1. Germline CDR1 and CDR2: SGHTA and FQGTGA. Losses at the gene ends were 5 bases for V and 7 bases for J; bases not matched to a gene: 7. The CDR3 runs to 15 residues. For the CDR3, the DNA is TGTGCCAGCAGCATGGGACAGGAGTTCAATTCACCCCTCCACTTT. It yields the protein CASSMGQEFNSPLHF.

This chain uses TRBV5-4 with TRBJ2-7; D gene unclear. CDR1 SGHNT and CDR2 YYREEE come from the germline V gene (reference sequence). This CDR3 comprises 13 residues. V lost 2 bases, J lost 1 base, and 7 bases lay in between. The CDR3 region has the DNA TGTGCCAGCAGCTTCAATCCTTCCTACGAGCAGTACTTC. Translation gives CASSFNPSYEQYF.

The rearrangement uses TRBV2 and TRBJ1-3; D is undetermined. The V and J ends lost 4 bases and 0 bases respectively, with 13 bases between them. This CDR3 has 16 amino acids. Germline V gene lookup returns CDR1 SNHLY and CDR2 FYNNEI. The CDR3 coding sequence is TGTGCCAGCAGTGGAGGCGTAGACGTCTCTGGAAACACCATATATTTT. Translation: CASSGGVDVSGNTIYF.

V usage is TRBV21-1 and J usage is TRBJ2-7; the D call in the table, TRBD1, was not verified against the DNA. TRBV21-1 is classified as a pseudogene. This CDR3 is built from 14 residues. The CDR3 nucleotides read TGTGCCAGCAGCACCCGGGACAGGTCCTACGAGCAGTACTTC. Its translation: CASSTRDRSYEQYF.

V usage is TRBV29-1 and J usage is TRBJ2-1; D might be TRBD2 (5 bases). The CDR3 length is 15 residues. V lost 7 bases, J lost 0 bases, and 16 bases lay in between. Germline loops: CDR1 SQVTM, CDR2 ANQGSEA. The CDR3 DNA follows: TGCAGCGCCTTCGGGTCTGGGAGCTCCTACAATGAGCAGTTCTTC. This codes for CSAFGSGSSYNEQFF.

The chain combines TRBV7-9 with TRBJ1-2; no reliable D call. V was trimmed by 4 bases and J by 5 bases, leaving 8 bases between them. Germline V gene data show CDR1 as SEHNR and CDR2 as FQNEAQ (reference sequence). The CDR3 has 12 amino acids. The CDR3 sequence: CASSSTVYGYTF. The CDR3 coding sequence is TGTGCCAGCAGCTCCACAGTTTATGGCTACACCTTC.

The V gene is TRBV29-1, the J gene TRBJ2-7; D may be TRBD1 (6 bases). From germline, CDR1 is SQVTM and CDR2 ANQGSEA. Trimming removed 4 bases from V and 4 bases from J, with 14 bases in between. The CDR3 has 13 amino acids. The CDR3 protein is CSVVSGTSYEQYF. The CDR3 nucleotides are TGCAGCGTTGTGTCCGGGACAAGTTACGAGCAGTACTTC.

CDR3 region: CASSQGLGQYF. In nucleotides, the CDR3 is TGTGCCAGCAGCCAAGGACTGGGGCAGTACTTC. The chain employs TRBV14 and TRBJ2-7; D is unresolved. The germline V and J ends were trimmed by 1 base and 9 bases, with 7 bases remaining between them. CDR3 length: 11 residues. Germline CDR1 and CDR2: SGHDN and FVKESK.

The table lists this clone with a few counts. V gene TRBV19 combines with J gene TRBJ1-5, with D uncertain. The CDR3 has 15 residues. V dropped 6 bases and J dropped 0 bases, with 12 bases sitting between them. CDR1 LNHDA and CDR2 SQIVND come from the germline V gene (reference sequence). The DNA of the CDR3 is TGTGCCAGTAGCCTCCGACACTATAGCAATCAGCCCCAGCATTTT. This sequence encodes CASSLRHYSNQPQHF.